This TCR beta chain is drawn from a study of shared clonotypes between healthy human individuals. Broader study findings: Researchers found naive subsets generally carried larger estimated richness than memory subsets. Expectations were that clonotype sharing among donors would be affected by sequencing depth.

As defined, naive CD8 cells were CD45RO-negative and positively selected for CCR7, with terminally differentiated effector memory CD45RA+ cells excluded. Those who donated, Caucasian adults without exception, all lived in Nashville, Tennessee. The V segment lost 5 bases and the J segment 8 bases; nucleotides outside the gene matches: 13. Germline V CDR1 and CDR2: SGHVS, FQNEAQ. This CDR3 is 16 amino acids long. Assay: immunoSEQ multiplex PCR; the TCRdb copy retains only in-frame clones and omits some. The sample records around 1.9 million clones, about 93% being singletons. Concerning this clone itself: Its antigen is still unknown.

The sequenced material came from naive CD8+ T cells from PBMCs. V and J are TRBV7-8 and TRBJ1-5; TRBD1 matches at 9 bases. The TCR comes from a man aged 18 to 29 in good health. Some clones in this sample may be carry-over from other donors' samples. CDR3 in DNA: TGTGCCAGCAGCCCCGGGACAGGGCCTTCCAGGAAGCCCCAGCATTTT. Encoded protein: CASSPGTGPSRKPQHF. The full variable domain, in which reference TRBV7-8 and TRBJ1-5 provide the parts outside the CDR3, is GAGVSQSPRYKVAKRGQDVALRCDPISGHVSLFWYQQALGQGPEFLTYFQNEAQLDKSGLPSDRFFAERPEGSVSTLKIQRTQQEDSAVYLCASSPGTGPSRKPQHFGDGTRLSIL.